A single sample is the source of the 19 T cell receptor beta chains below, sequenced in a study of blood T cell repertoires in COVID-19. Repertoires were generated with immunoSEQ multiplex PCR, while TCRdb's copy carries only in-frame clones and drops some. This sample has roughly 250,000 clones, with approximately 89% found just once. Sequencing was done on a sample of PBMCs or T cells enriched from blood (not recorded which). Every receptor here comes from a woman between 40 and 55 years old with acute COVID-19.

The sample holds a few counts of this clone. The V call is TRBV27, the J call TRBJ2-7; tentative D call: TRBD1 (5 bases). From germline, CDR1 is MNHEY and CDR2 SMNVEV (reference sequence). Trimming removed 6 bases at V and 5 bases at J, with 17 bases between. This CDR3 is 14 amino acids long. The CDR3 coding sequence is TGTGCCAGCAGCCGAACTCGACAGTTCCACGAGCAGTACTTC. Its translation: CASSRTRQFHEQYF.

V gene TRBV7-3 combines with J gene TRBJ2-7, with 10 bases that match TRBD2. This CDR3 is built from 15 residues. Trimming removed 5 bases from V and 4 bases from J; junction bases left unmatched: 8. Germline V gene data show CDR1 as SGHTA and CDR2 as FQGTGA. CDR3 in amino acids: CASSGSSGSFYEQYF. CDR3 coding DNA: TGTGCCAGCAGCGGATCTAGCGGGAGTTTTTACGAGCAGTACTTC.

This rearrangement joins TRBV10-3 to TRBJ1-1, with a possible D match to TRBD1 (5 bases). Germline V gene lookup returns CDR1 ENHRY and CDR2 SYGVKD. Trimming removed 0 bases at V and 1 base at J, with 6 bases between. The CDR3 runs to 14 residues. The CDR3 DNA reads TGTGCCATCAGTGAGTCGACAGAGAACACTGAAGCTTTCTTT. The encoded protein is CAISESTENTEAFF.

The V call is TRBV4-1, the J call TRBJ1-3, with a weak D call TRBD1 (5 bases). Germline CDR1 and CDR2: MGHRA and YSYEKL. Trimming pared 4 bases from V and 4 bases from J, leaving 14 bases between. CDR3 size: 15 residues. CDR3 DNA: TGCGCCAGCAGCCCGGCTCGGGGGTTCGGAAACACCATATATTTT. This gives the protein CASSPARGFGNTIYF.

This chain links TRBV5-4 with TRBJ1-3; 9 bases align to TRBD1. Germline trimming cut 3 bases from V and 0 bases from J; bases unmatched to any gene: 10. This CDR3 is 18 amino acids long. Germline V lookup: CDR1 SGHNT, CDR2 YYREEE (reference sequence). The CDR3 is CASSSLTGGSTSGNTIYF. CDR3 sequence (DNA): TGTGCCAGCAGCTCTCTCACAGGGGGCTCTACCTCTGGAAACACCATATATTTT.

This rearrangement joins TRBV18 to TRBJ1-2, with D unclear. The CDR3 runs 17 residues. Between the trimmed V and J ends, which lost 0 bases and 4 bases, there was a span of 18 bases. Per the germline V gene, CDR1 is KGHSH and CDR2 is LQKENI. CDR3 bases: TGTGCCAGCTCACCACCCTTCGGGGAGGTTGGCCCCTATGGCTACACCTTC. Amino acid sequence: CASSPPFGEVGPYGYTF. The variable domain in full, with the rest retrieved from reference TRBV18 and TRBJ1-2, is NAGVMQNPRHLVRRRGQEARLRCSPMKGHSHVYWYRQLPEEGLKFMVYLQKENIIDESGMPKERFSAEFPKEGPSILRIQQVVRGDSAAYFCASSPPFGEVGPYGYTFGSGTRLTVV.

The chain combines TRBV28 with TRBJ2-5; possibly TRBD2 for D (6 bases). The CDR3 totals 16 residues. Germline lookup yields CDR1 MDHEN and CDR2 SYDVKM. V was pared by 4 bases and J by 2 bases, with 17 bases between. The CDR3 is CASSSGGAGPQETQYF. CDR3 DNA: TGTGCCAGCAGTTCAGGTGGGGCGGGACCTCAAGAGACCCAGTACTTC.

The rearrangement joins TRBV7-2 to TRBJ1-3, with D possibly being TRBD1 (6 bases). CDR3 length: 15 amino acids. Germline V lookup: CDR1 SGHTA, CDR2 FQGNSA. Between the trimmed V and J ends, which lost 1 base and 2 bases, there was a span of 9 bases. DNA of the CDR3: TGTGCCAGCAGCTTAGTTTCAGGGGCTGGAAACACCATATATTTT. Translation: CASSLVSGAGNTIYF.

V is TRBV5-8 and J is TRBJ1-2; perhaps TRBD1 as D (5 bases). Trimming pared 4 bases from V and 6 bases from J, leaving 13 bases between. Germline assignment: CDR1 SGHTS and CDR2 YDEGEE. The CDR3 is made up of 13 amino acids. The CDR3, as DNA: TGTGCCAGCAGCCTAAAGGGGTTTGATGGCTACACCTTC. The encoded protein is CASSLKGFDGYTF.

The chain employs TRBV7-3 and TRBJ2-6; D is uncertain. This CDR3 region has 16 residues. Germline CDR1 reads SGHTA; CDR2 reads FQGTGA. Trimming shortened V by 1 base and J by 2 bases, and 9 bases separated the two germline ends. The CDR3 region is CASSLSHSTGANVLTF. The CDR3, as DNA: TGTGCCAGCAGCTTAAGCCACTCAACTGGGGCCAACGTCCTGACTTTC.

The genes are TRBV10-3 and TRBJ2-1; the D gene is possibly TRBD2 (6 bases). V lost 2 bases and J lost 4, with 12 bases in between. Germline V CDR1 and CDR2: ENHRY, SYGVKD. The CDR3 loop spans 15 amino acids. In DNA, the CDR3 is TGTGCCATCAGTGAGATGAGGACTACTTACAATGAGCAGTTCTTC. It yields the protein CAISEMRTTYNEQFF.

The CDR3: CASSYLAAYNEQFF. The DNA for the CDR3 is TGTGCCAGCAGTTACCTAGCGGCCTACAATGAGCAGTTCTTC. The chain joins TRBV6-2 or TRBV6-3 to TRBJ2-1, with 7 bases that match TRBD2. The trim removed 2 bases at V and 2 bases at J, leaving 0 bases unmatched. Germline V gene sequence: CDR1 MNHEY, CDR2 SVGEGT. The CDR3 is 14 residues long.

This sequence joins TRBV7-3 and TRBJ2-6; TRBD2 aligns across 11 bases. In germline, CDR1 is SGHTA, CDR2 FQGTGA. With V trimmed by 2 bases and J by 0 bases, 9 bases remained unmatched. CDR3 length: 20 residues. CDR3 loop: CASSLERVLAGGSGANVLTF. The CDR3 nucleotides read TGTGCCAGCAGCTTAGAGAGGGTGCTAGCGGGAGGCTCTGGGGCCAACGTCCTGACTTTC.

The chain couples TRBV29-1 to TRBJ1-3; maybe TRBD1 (5 bases). Germline CDR1 SQVTM, CDR2 ANQGSEA. This CDR3 contains 12 residues. Trimming pared 3 bases from V and 2 bases from J, leaving 5 bases between. CDR3 sequence: CSVETAGNTIYF. The CDR3 DNA sequence: TGCAGCGTTGAGACAGCTGGAAACACCATATATTTT.

This chain links TRBV10-3 with TRBJ2-1; weak D call: TRBD1 (5 bases). The germline V and J ends were trimmed by 9 bases and 3 bases, with 9 bases remaining between them. The CDR3 consists of 12 residues. CDR1 and CDR2 from the germline V gene are ENHRY and SYGVKD. The CDR3 DNA reads as TGTGCCATTGCAGGGAACTACAATGAGCAGTTCTTC. Translation gives CAIAGNYNEQFF.

The J gene is TRBJ2-3, the V gene TRBV4-3; 8 bases are a match to TRBD2. CDR1 and CDR2 (germline): LGHNA, YSLEER. The junction had 16 bases not matched to a gene; V was cut back by 4 bases and J by 4 bases. The CDR3 contains 18 residues. The CDR3 spells CASSPTLWPGLDSDTQYF. CDR3 coding DNA: TGCGCCAGCAGCCCGACTTTGTGGCCGGGACTAGACTCAGATACGCAGTATTTT.

This rearrangement joins TRBV5-6 to TRBJ2-3; 10 positions match TRBD2. The V segment lost 2 bases and the J segment 0 bases; nucleotides outside the gene matches: 3. This CDR3 spans 16 amino acids. The V gene's germline CDR1 is SGHDT and CDR2 YYEEEE. Here the CDR3 DNA reads TGTGCCAGCAGCTTTAGCGGGAGGACTAGCACAGATACGCAGTATTTT. It is translated as CASSFSGRTSTDTQYF.

Many counts were recorded for this clone. This chain connects TRBV7-9 to TRBJ1-6; TRBD1 agrees at 10 bases. V lost 5 bases to trimming and J lost 7 bases; unmatched junction nucleotides: 17. Per germline, CDR1 SEHNR and CDR2 FQNEAQ (reference sequence). This CDR3 comprises 19 residues. CDR3 nucleotides: TGTGCCAGCAGCCCACCGGGACAGGGGCCGCTCTTTGGCAATTCACCCCTCCACTTT. It codes for CASSPPGQGPLFGNSPLHF.

V gene TRBV10-1 combines with J gene TRBJ2-7, with 7 bases matching TRBD2. Germline V gives CDR1 WNHNN, CDR2 SYGVQD (reference sequence). CDR3 length: 15 amino acids. J was trimmed by 4 bases and V by 2 bases; bases with no gene match: 8. The CDR3 nucleotides are TGCGCCAGCAGTGAGGATAGCGGGCGTTATTACGAGCAGTACGTC. This translates into CASSEDSGRYYEQYV.